This T cell receptor beta chain comes out of a study of HIV-infected patients and healthy controls. There are a few counts of this clonotype. TCRdb re-analysed the 5' RACE reads in MiXCR, keeping a single row per CDR3 protein. The sample includes tens of thousands of distinct CDR3 sequences, roughly 16% of them seen just once. The CDR3 is 14 residues long. Germline CDR1 is SGHTA and CDR2 is FQGTGA. Trimming shortened V by 2 bases and J by 8 bases, and 12 bases separated the two germline ends. Sequencing input: CD4+ T cells from blood. The clonotype comes from a human donor in good health. The V call is TRBV7-3, the J call TRBJ2-2, with a weak D call TRBD2 (6 bases). CDR3 bases: TGTGCCAGCAGCTTATCGTGGGAGGTGGGGGAGCTGTTTTTT. As protein: CASSLSWEVGELFF.